This TCR beta chain was retrieved from a study of Ad26.COV2.S vaccination and SARS-CoV-2 variants. Overall study: Of the COV1001 trial arms, the Ad26.COV2.S arm included the donor. Intramuscular Ad26.COV2.S doses were given once or twice, 56 days apart.

Described treatment: around 19 received Ad26.COV2.S at low or high dose, single or two shots; a few received placebo; per-sample allocation not given. All samples were drawn on day 63, counting from the first vaccine or placebo injection. Trimming left V 4 bases short and J 6 bases short, with 22 bases between. CDR3 length: 16 residues. In germline, CDR1 is SGHNT, CDR2 YYREEE (reference sequence). Some clones are missing from TCRdb's copy, which holds only in-frame ones; the method was immunoSEQ multiplex PCR. The table records 450,000 to 550,000 clones, 80% to 90% of them present only once. The V and J genes are TRBV5-4 and TRBJ1-2; a weak D match, TRBD1 (5 bases). The sequence derives from a person between 18 and 65 years old who received the Ad26.COV2.S COVID-19 vaccine or a placebo. Here the sequenced sample was peripheral blood, taken in a trial of Ad26.COV2.S vaccine versus placebo. The CDR3 region has the DNA TGTGCCAGCAGCCACGGGAATAGACTGGGGGTGGATGGCTACACCTTC. This sequence encodes CASSHGNRLGVDGYTF.